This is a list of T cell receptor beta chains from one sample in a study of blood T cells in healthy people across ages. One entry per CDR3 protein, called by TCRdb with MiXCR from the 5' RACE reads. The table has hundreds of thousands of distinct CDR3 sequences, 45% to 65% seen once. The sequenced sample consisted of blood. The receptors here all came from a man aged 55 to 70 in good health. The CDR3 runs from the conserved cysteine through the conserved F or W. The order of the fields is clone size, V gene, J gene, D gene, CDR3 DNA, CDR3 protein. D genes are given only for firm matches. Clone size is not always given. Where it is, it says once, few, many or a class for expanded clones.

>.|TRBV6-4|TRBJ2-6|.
TGTGCCAGCAGTGACTCCCCATATTACTCTGGGGCCAACGTCCTGACTTTC
CASSDSPYYSGANVLTF
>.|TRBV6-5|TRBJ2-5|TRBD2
TGTGCCAGCAGGGGACTAGCGGGAGGGCAAGAGACCCAGTACTTC
CASRGLAGGQETQYF
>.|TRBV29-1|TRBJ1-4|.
TGCAGCGCCGCGAGTGTAGGTGAAAAACTGTTTTTT
CSAASVGEKLFF
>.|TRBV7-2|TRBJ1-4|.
TGTGCCAGCAGCCACCCGGGGCGGGTGGACGAAAAACTGTTTTTT
CASSHPGRVDEKLFF
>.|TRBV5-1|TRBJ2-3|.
TGCGCCAGCAGCTTGGATGCGACGACCACAGATACGCAGTATTTT
CASSLDATTTDTQYF
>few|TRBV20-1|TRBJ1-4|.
TGCAGTGCTAGGCGGGGGTCAGCTAATGAAAAACTGTTTTTT
CSARRGSANEKLFF
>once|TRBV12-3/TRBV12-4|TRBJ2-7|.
TGTGCCAGCAGGCGGGAAGGACTCTCCTACGAGCAGTACTTC
CASRREGLSYEQYF
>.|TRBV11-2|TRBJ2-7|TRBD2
TGTGCCAGCAGCTTAGTCTCGGGAGGAATCGGGGAGTACTACGAGCAGTACTTC
CASSLVSGGIGEYYEQYF
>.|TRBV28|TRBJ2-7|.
TGTGCCAGCTCCCACGGCAGGGGAGCCTACGAGCAGTACTTC
CASSHGRGAYEQYF
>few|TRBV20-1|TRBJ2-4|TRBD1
TGCAATGCCCGACCGGGACAGGGCGGCAAAAACATTCAGTACTTC
CNARPGQGGKNIQYF
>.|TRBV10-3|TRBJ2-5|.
TGTGCCATCAGTGGTGCCCCCGGGGGCCAAGAGACCCAGTACTTC
CAISGAPGGQETQYF
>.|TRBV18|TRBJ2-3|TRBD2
TGTGCCAGCTCACCAGCTAGCGGACCCACAGATACGCAGTATTTT
CASSPASGPTDTQYF
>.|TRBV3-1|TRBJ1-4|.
TGTGCCAGCAGCCAAGAGGCGACCCTTGGTGAAAAACTGTTTTTT
CASSQEATLGEKLFF
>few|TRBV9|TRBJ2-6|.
TGTGCCAGCCACGTGGGGGGCTCTCCCTCTGGGGCCAACGTCCTGACTTTC
CASHVGGSPSGANVLTF
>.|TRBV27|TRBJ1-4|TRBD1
TGTGCCAGCAGTTTAAGTACAGGGGGCGATAATGAAAAACTGTTTTTT
CASSLSTGGDNEKLFF
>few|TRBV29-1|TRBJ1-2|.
TGCAGCGTGTCCACAGGCCCCGTTAGGAATGGCTACACCTTC
CSVSTGPVRNGYTF
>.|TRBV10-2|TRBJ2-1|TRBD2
TGCGCCAGCAGTGAGCCGGGTCTAGCGGGGGTCAATGAGCAGTTCTTC
CASSEPGLAGVNEQFF
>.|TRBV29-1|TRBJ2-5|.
TGCAGCGTTGACCGCACCCGAGAGACCCAGTACTTC
CSVDRTRETQYF
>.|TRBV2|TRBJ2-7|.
TGTGCCAGCAAGTTTGGTACAGGTTTCTACGAGCAGTACTTC
CASKFGTGFYEQYF
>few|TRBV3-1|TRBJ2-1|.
TGTGCCAGCAGCCAAGCACGGGCGAGCTCCTACAATGAGCAGTTCTTC
CASSQARASSYNEQFF
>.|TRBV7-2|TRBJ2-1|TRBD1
TGTGCCAGCAGCTTAAGGACAGGGGGCGAGCAGTTCTTC
CASSLRTGGEQFF
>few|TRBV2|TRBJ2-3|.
TGTGCCAGCAGTGATTCCGAGTTTGCGGCGGTCGACACGCAGTATTTT
CASSDSEFAAVDTQYF
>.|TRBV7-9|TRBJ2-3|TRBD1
TGTGCCAGCAGCCCAGCCGGGACAGGGGGACGGGATACGCAGTATTTT
CASSPAGTGGRDTQYF
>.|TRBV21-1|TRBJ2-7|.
TGTGCCAGCGGCAAATATGGGACCAACTACTCCTACGAGCAGTACTTC
CASGKYGTNYSYEQYF
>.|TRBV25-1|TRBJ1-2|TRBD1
TGTGCCAGCAGTAGGACAGGGAGCTATGGCTACACCTTC
CASSRTGSYGYTF
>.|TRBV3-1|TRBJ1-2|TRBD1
TGTGCCAGCAGCCCCCGGGGACAGGGGATTGGCTACACCTTC
CASSPRGQGIGYTF
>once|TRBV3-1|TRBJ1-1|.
TGTGCCAGCAGCCAAGATCCCAGGGGCAAAGCTTTCTTT
CASSQDPRGKAFF
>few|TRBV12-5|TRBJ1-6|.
TGTGCTAGTGGTTGGGAGACATTGGCACCCCTCCACTTT
CASGWETLAPLHF
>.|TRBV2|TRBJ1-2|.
TGCGCCAGCAGTGATCCCAGGCTCTACTATGGCTACACCTTC
CASSDPRLYYGYTF
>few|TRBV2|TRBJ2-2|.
TGTGCCAGCAGGGCAGGGGCGAGTACCGGGGAGCTGTTTTTT
CASRAGASTGELFF
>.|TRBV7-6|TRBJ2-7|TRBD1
TGTGCCGGCAGCTTATTTACGGGGACAGGTGCCTACGAGCAGTACTTC
CAGSLFTGTGAYEQYF
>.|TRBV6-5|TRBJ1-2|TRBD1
TGTGCCAGCAGTTACCTGACAGGGGCTAACTATGGCTACACCTTC
CASSYLTGANYGYTF
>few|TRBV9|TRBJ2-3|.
TGTGCCAGCAGCGTAGCGGGGCGGGCCACAGATACGCAGTATTTT
CASSVAGRATDTQYF